This T cell receptor beta chain was recovered during a study of T cell responses to AZD1222 COVID-19 vaccine. General study points: Repertoires in all cases were sampled only once the peak T cell response had passed. Close to half of spike-specific TCRs reportedly recognize unmutated variant regions.

Regarding this clone: What it binds is not known.

Sequenced by immunoSEQ multiplex PCR; TCRdb stores in-frame clones only, minus some. The sample carries around 110,000 clones, approximately 90% recorded once. The input for sequencing was peripheral blood, taken 28 days after the second AZD1222 dose. The receptor comes from an adult who received the AZD1222 COVID-19 vaccine.

The CDR3 protein is CASAGTGGVGWAFF. In DNA, the CDR3 is TGTGCCAGCGCGGGGACAGGGGGTGTAGGGTGGGCTTTCTTT. This rearrangement joins TRBV25-1 to TRBJ1-1, with TRBD1 matching 11 bases. The CDR3 covers 14 residues. Germline V lookup: CDR1 MGHDK, CDR2 SYGVNS. V gave up 8 bases and J gave up 11 bases; unmatched junction bases: 13.